This is a list of T cell receptor beta chains from one sample in a study of blood T cell repertoires in COVID-19. Sequencing used immunoSEQ multiplex PCR; TCRdb keeps in-frame clones, though not all of them. In the table there are roughly 220,000 clones, approximately 84% of which are singletons. Material: peripheral blood. The receptors stem from a woman aged 55 to 70 with acute or convalescent COVID-19. CDR3s include the opening cysteine and the closing phenylalanine or tryptophan. A D gene is named only where the DNA matches it firmly. Clone size appears in some rows only: once, few, many, or a class for an expanded clone.

D	size	V	J	DNA	CDR3
-	-	TRBV15	TRBJ1-4	TGTGCCACCCGGGTCGTAGCTAATGAAAAACTGTTTTTT	CATRVVANEKLFF
-	-	TRBV3-1/TRBV3-2	TRBJ1-2	TGTGCCAGCAGCCAAGCCAGGGACTATGGCTACACCTTC	CASSQARDYGYTF
-	-	TRBV11-2	TRBJ1-1	TGTGCCAGCAGCTTGGGGGGGGGACGGAACACTGAAGCTTTCTTT	CASSLGGGRNTEAFF
-	-	TRBV6-5	TRBJ1-1	TGTGCCAGCAGTTCCCCCCGGACAGCATCGAACACTGAAGCTTTCTTT	CASSSPRTASNTEAFF
-	-	TRBV2	TRBJ1-1	TGTGCCAGCAGGGCCGGGACACCTGACACTGAAGCTTTCTTT	CASRAGTPDTEAFF
TRBD1	-	TRBV5-1	TRBJ1-4	TGCGCCAGCAGCCGGACAGGGGAGAGTGAAAAACTGTTTTTT	CASSRTGESEKLFF
-	-	TRBV4-2	TRBJ1-1	TGTGCCAGCAGCCAAGATAACAGGAACACTGAAGCTTTCTTT	CASSQDNRNTEAFF
-	-	TRBV3-1/TRBV3-2	TRBJ1-2	TGTGCCAGCAGCCAAGCGAGGGTTCAAAACTATGGCTACACCTTC	CASSQARVQNYGYTF
TRBD2	-	TRBV9	TRBJ2-5	TGTGCCAGCAGCGGAGCGGGGGTGCAAGAGACCCAGTACTTC	CASSGAGVQETQYF
TRBD1	-	TRBV5-6	TRBJ1-2	TGTGCCAGCAGCTTGGGGATAACAGGGGGCGGAAGTTATGGCTACACCTTC	CASSLGITGGGSYGYTF
-	-	TRBV2	TRBJ2-7	TGTGCCAGCAGTGAGGGACGGCGGGGATACGAGCAGTACTTC	CASSEGRRGYEQYF
-	once	TRBV7-2	TRBJ1-4	TGTGCCAGCAGCTTAGAATTCGGTGAAAAACTGTTTTTT	CASSLEFGEKLFF
-	-	TRBV6-5	TRBJ1-6	TGTGCCAGCAGCTCAAGACGGGAAAATTCACCCCTCCACTTT	CASSSRRENSPLHF
-	-	TRBV6-6	TRBJ1-3	TGTGCCAGCAGAGGGGGATTTGGGAACACCATATATTTT	CASRGGFGNTIYF
-	-	TRBV30	TRBJ1-3	TGTGCCTGCCGACACGCTGGAAACACCATATATTTT	CACRHAGNTIYF
TRBD2	-	TRBV2	TRBJ2-7	TGTGCCAGCAGTTATTCTCGAGCGGGGGCGGGGGAGCAGTACTTC	CASSYSRAGAGEQYF
TRBD2	-	TRBV3-1/TRBV3-2	TRBJ2-5	TGTGCCAGCAGCCTGGGACTAGCGGGGGCAGAGACCCAGTACTTC	CASSLGLAGAETQYF
-	-	TRBV30	TRBJ1-4	TGTGCCTGCTCGCCGGGTCAGGGATTGACTAATGAAAAACTGTTTTTT	CACSPGQGLTNEKLFF
TRBD1	-	TRBV6-5	TRBJ2-5	TGTGCCAGCACCGGACCCAGGGGGGAGACCCAGTACTTC	CASTGPRGETQYF
TRBD1	-	TRBV11-2	TRBJ1-6	TGTGCCAGCAGCCCGTGGACAGGGAATAATTCACCCCTCCACTTT	CASSPWTGNNSPLHF
TRBD1	-	TRBV5-1	TRBJ2-7	TGCGCCAGCAGCTCGGGACAGCTCCCCTACGAGCAGTACTTC	CASSSGQLPYEQYF
-	once	TRBV9	TRBJ1-5	TGTGCCAGCAGCCCTGGGGGAGGGAATCAGCCCCAGCATTTT	CASSPGGGNQPQHF
-	-	TRBV9	TRBJ2-2	TGTGCCAGCAGCCGACAGGATAACACCGGGGAGCTGTTTTTT	CASSRQDNTGELFF
-	-	TRBV11-1	TRBJ2-7	TGTGCCAGCAGCCCAGCGGGGACAGGAGGCTACGAGCAGTACTTC	CASSPAGTGGYEQYF
TRBD1	-	TRBV6-5	TRBJ2-6	TGTGCCAGCAGCAACAGGGGTTCTGGGGCCAACGTCCTGACTTTC	CASSNRGSGANVLTF
-	-	TRBV7-9	TRBJ1-1	TGTGCCAGCAGCTTAGCGTTGACGGCAAGGGGGAACACTGAAGCTTTCTTT	CASSLALTARGNTEAFF
TRBD1	-	TRBV2	TRBJ2-7	TGTGCCAGCAGTGCGGACAGGGGGTACTACGAGCAGTACTTC	CASSADRGYYEQYF
-	-	TRBV19	TRBJ2-1	TGTGCCAGTAGTATAGATCTTAGTGCGCGCCTGAGCGATGAGCAGTTCTTC	CASSIDLSARLSDEQFF
-	-	TRBV7-2	TRBJ2-3	TGTGCCAGCAGCTTAGGCCCGGGAAGCACAGATACGCAGTATTTT	CASSLGPGSTDTQYF
TRBD2	-	TRBV3-1/TRBV3-2	TRBJ2-1	TGTGCCAGCAGCCGACAAAGCGGGGGCCGGGGGAATGAGCAGTTCTTC	CASSRQSGGRGNEQFF
-	-	TRBV28	TRBJ2-3	TGTGCCAGCAGTTTAGAGGGGGTTATCACAGATACGCAGTATTTT	CASSLEGVITDTQYF
TRBD1	-	TRBV6-5	TRBJ1-3	TGTGCCAGCAGCGATACAGGGGCTGGAAACACCATATATTTT	CASSDTGAGNTIYF
TRBD1	-	TRBV5-1	TRBJ1-1	TGCGCCAGCAGCTATTCAGGGGGCGTAACGAACACTGAAGCTTTCTTT	CASSYSGGVTNTEAFF
-	-	TRBV11-1	TRBJ2-3	TGTGCCAGCATGACCAGGGGACACACAGATACGCAGTATTTT	CASMTRGHTDTQYF